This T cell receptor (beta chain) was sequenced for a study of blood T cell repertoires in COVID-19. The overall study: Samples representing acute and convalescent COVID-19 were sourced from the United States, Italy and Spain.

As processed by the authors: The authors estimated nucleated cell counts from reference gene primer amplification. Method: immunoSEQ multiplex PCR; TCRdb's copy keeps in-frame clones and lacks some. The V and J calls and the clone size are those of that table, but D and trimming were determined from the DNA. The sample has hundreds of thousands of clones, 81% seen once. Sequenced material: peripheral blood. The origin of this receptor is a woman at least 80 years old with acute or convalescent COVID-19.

DNA of the CDR3: TGTGCCACCAGTGACCCCCGGACTGGAGAGGGTACGCAGTATTTT. It codes for CATSDPRTGEGTQYF. This chain joins TRBV24-1 and TRBJ2-3; D possibly corresponds to TRBD2 (5 bases). This CDR3 region has 15 residues. Trimming removed 4 bases from V and 8 bases from J, with 18 bases in between. CDR1 is KGHDR, CDR2 SFDVKD, per germline.